Listed here is a single TCR beta chain. Its antigen is undetermined. The data originate from a study of beta chain features in type 1 diabetes. Study-level information: All samples together contributed more than 90,000,000 sorted cells for examination.

Study-level results: VDJ junctions in type 1 diabetes patients carried more deletions and fewer insertions. Shorter TCRB CDR3s, moderately but significantly so, marked every one of the four CD4+ subsets in Type 1 diabetes patients. cDNA-based sequencing might over-represent cells highly expressing TCR.

Germline assignment: CDR1 SGHTA and CDR2 FQGNSA. The V and J ends lost 5 bases and 2 bases, in that order; junction bases with no gene match: 3. CDR3 length: 14 residues. As every portion of the isolated RNA was reverse transcribed, the sequencing read expressed TCRB transcripts. Data came from immunoSEQ multiplex PCR; TCRdb stores just in-frame clones and leaves some out. Of 200,000 to 300,000 clones in the sample, approximately 15% were seen once. This sequence was found in a man between 25 and 39 years old with type 1 diabetes. The chain combines TRBV7-2 with TRBJ2-5, with TRBD1 matching over 9 bases. Sequencing was performed on naive CD4+ T cells from blood. The CDR3 DNA reads TGTGCCAGCAGCACAGACAGGGGGCAAGAGACCCAGTACTTC. Translated, it gives CASSTDRGQETQYF.